The 28 T cell receptor beta chains presented below share a single source sample, sequenced in a study of OX40 agonist ivuxolimab in advanced cancers. Sequencing used immunoSEQ multiplex PCR; TCRdb keeps in-frame clones, though not all of them. The sample yields approximately 50,000 clones, around 87% seen once. The material sequenced was CD4+ or CD8+ T cells sorted from blood, taken in a trial of the OX40 agonist ivuxolimab. All receptors derive from an adult with an advanced solid tumor such as melanoma, head and neck, liver or kidney cancer.

This clone was seen only a few times. The chain combines TRBV13 with TRBJ2-7; D not certain. This CDR3 comprises 14 residues. The ends were cut back, 4 bases at V and 4 bases at J, with 14 bases in the middle. Germline-derived CDR1 and CDR2 are PRHDT and FYEKMQ (reference sequence). The CDR3 sequence is CASSYRSGGYEQYF. CDR3 DNA: TGTGCCAGCAGCTATAGGTCCGGCGGATACGAGCAGTACTTC. Combining the CDR3 with reference TRBV13 and TRBJ2-7 gives the whole variable domain AAGVIQSPRHLIKEKRETATLKCYPIPRHDTVYWYQQGPGQDPQFLISFYEKMQSDKGSIPDRFSAQQFSDYHSELNMSSLELGDSALYFCASSYRSGGYEQYFGPGTRLTVT.

This sequence joins TRBV19 and TRBJ2-5, with D perhaps TRBD2 (7 bases). The CDR3 extends over 18 amino acids. Germline-derived CDR1 and CDR2 are LNHDA and SQIVND (reference sequence). With 2 bases removed from V and 3 bases from J, the gap between germline ends came to 22 bases. CDR3 loop: CASSISGVSGAAKETQYF. CDR3 nucleotides: TGTGCCAGTAGTATAAGCGGGGTGTCAGGGGCGGCAAAAGAGACCCAGTACTTC.

This chain joins TRBV5-8 and TRBJ2-2; D tentatively fits TRBD1 or TRBD2 (5 bases each). In germline, CDR1 is SGHTS, CDR2 YDEGEE. The CDR3 sequence is 16 residues long. Between the trimmed V and J ends, which lost 4 bases and 0 bases, there was a span of 13 bases. CDR3 protein: CASSQGRSANTGELFF. DNA of the CDR3: TGTGCCAGCAGCCAGGGACGTAGCGCGAACACCGGGGAGCTGTTTTTT.

This clone was detected once. This chain uses TRBV6-6 with TRBJ2-2, with no clear D. V lost 8 bases, J lost 0 bases, and 7 bases lay in between. The CDR3 runs to 13 residues. Germline V CDR1 and CDR2: MNHNY, SVGAGI (reference sequence). The CDR3 protein is CASRTANTGELFF. Written as DNA, the CDR3 is TGTGCCAGCCGGACGGCGAACACCGGGGAGCTGTTTTTT.

The CDR3 nucleotides are TGTGCCAGCAGCGACTCGAGGGGGCCAGACTATGGCTACACCTTC. It specifies CASSDSRGPDYGYTF. This chain uses TRBV28 with TRBJ1-2; the match to TRBD1 covers 7 bases. The CDR3 covers 15 residues. J was trimmed by 3 bases and V by 6 bases; bases with no gene match: 10. Germline V gene sequence: CDR1 MDHEN, CDR2 SYDVKM.

The chain recombines TRBV5-1 with TRBJ2-1; D uncertain. The ends were cut back, 0 bases at V and 8 bases at J, with 9 bases in the middle. Germline loops: CDR1 SGHRS, CDR2 YFSETQ. The CDR3 spans 13 residues. CDR3: CASSLAVRDEQFF. CDR3 nucleotides: TGCGCCAGCAGCTTGGCTGTTCGCGATGAGCAGTTCTTC.

This clone was picked up a small number of times. The V and J genes are TRBV7-2 and TRBJ1-5; no definite D call. There are 11 residues in the CDR3. Trimming left V 5 bases short and J 9 bases short, with 8 bases between. Germline V gene data show CDR1 as SGHTA and CDR2 as FQGNSA. Here the CDR3 DNA reads TGTGCCAGCAGCCCCTTTTCGCCCCAGCATTTT. Translation: CASSPFSPQHF.

The J gene is TRBJ2-7, the V gene TRBV11-2, with TRBD2 identical over 8 bases. Unmatched junction bases numbered 11, after V lost 5 bases and J lost 2 bases. From germline, CDR1 is SGHAT and CDR2 FQNNGV. The CDR3 loop spans 16 amino acids. The CDR3 here is CASSPSWSGSPYEQYF. CDR3 DNA sequence: TGTGCCAGCAGCCCAAGTTGGAGCGGGAGTCCCTACGAGCAGTACTTC.

V gene TRBV19 combines with J gene TRBJ1-1; 8 nucleotides agree with TRBD1. V dropped 10 bases and J dropped 10; count of bases not matched to a gene: 17. From germline, CDR1 is LNHDA and CDR2 SQIVND (reference sequence). The CDR3 extends over 14 amino acids. DNA for the CDR3: TGTGCCACAGAAACCGATGGGACAGGCCGGGGAGCTTTCTTT. This codes for CATETDGTGRGAFF.

The V and J genes are TRBV18 and TRBJ2-1; possible D gene TRBD1, 5 bases. The V gene's germline CDR1 is KGHSH and CDR2 LQKENI. Trimming shortened V by 5 bases and J by 8 bases, and 13 bases separated the two germline ends. The CDR3 runs to 13 residues. In DNA form, the CDR3 reads TGTGCCAGCTCATCCCACCAAGGGGATGAGCAGTTCTTC. Protein product: CASSSHQGDEQFF.

The J gene is TRBJ1-1, the V gene TRBV15; D is unclear. CDR1 and CDR2 (germline): LNHNV, YYDKDF (reference sequence). The CDR3 sequence is 13 residues long. Between the trimmed V and J ends, which lost 1 base and 1 base, there was a span of 4 bases. The CDR3 bases are TGTGCCACCAGCAGAGTTCAGAACACTGAAGCTTTCTTT. Translating gives CATSRVQNTEAFF.

The V call is TRBV7-3, the J call TRBJ2-7; 8 bases line up with TRBD2. This CDR3 contains 14 residues. The germline V gene encodes CDR1 SGHTA and CDR2 FQGTGA. V gave up 0 bases and J gave up 3 bases; unmatched junction bases: 1. Written as DNA, the CDR3 is TGTGCCAGCAGCTTAACTGGGACTAGCTACGAGCAGTACTTC. Amino acids: CASSLTGTSYEQYF.

This rearrangement joins TRBV19 to TRBJ1-5; the match to TRBD1 covers 7 bases. Trimming removed 6 bases from V and 4 bases from J; junction bases left unmatched: 6. Germline V lookup: CDR1 LNHDA, CDR2 SQIVND (reference sequence). The CDR3 has 14 amino acids. The CDR3 spells CASSYRGENQPQHF. CDR3 sequence (DNA): TGTGCCAGTAGCTACAGGGGCGAAAATCAGCCCCAGCATTTT.

This chain uses TRBV28 with TRBJ1-6; D remains ambiguous. In germline, CDR1 is MDHEN, CDR2 SYDVKM. This CDR3 region has 12 residues. V was clipped by 3 bases and J by 6 bases, with 3 bases between them. DNA for the CDR3: TGTGCCAGCAGTTTGGTTAATTCACCCCTCCACTTT. Amino acid sequence: CASSLVNSPLHF.

This sequence joins TRBV12-5 and TRBJ1-1; weak D call: TRBD1 (5 bases). V was trimmed by 3 bases and J by 6 bases, leaving 20 bases between them. CDR1 is LGHNT and CDR2 is FRNRAP in the germline V gene. The CDR3 consists of 16 residues. Here the CDR3 DNA reads TGTGCTAGTGGTTTTTCCGGGACTCGAAGAAGCCCTGAAGCTTTCTTT. Amino acid sequence: CASGFSGTRRSPEAFF.

This chain uses TRBV2 with TRBJ1-5; D remains ambiguous. This CDR3 contains 15 residues. Germline CDR1 is SNHLY and CDR2 is FYNNEI. The V gene lost 7 bases and the J gene lost 1 base, with 14 bases spanning the gap. In DNA form, the CDR3 reads TGTGCCAGCAAGGGAGGAGAGATGAGCAATCAGCCCCAGCATTTT. Protein: CASKGGEMSNQPQHF. The full variable domain, with the rest looked up from reference TRBV2 and TRBJ1-5, is EPEVTQTPSHQVTQMGQEVILRCVPISNHLYFYWYRQILGQKVEFLVSFYNNEISEKSEIFDDQFSVERPDGSNFTLKIRSTKLEDSAMYFCASKGGEMSNQPQHFGDGTRLSIL.

In this sample, this clone turned up once. This chain uses TRBV18 with TRBJ2-3; 10 nucleotides align to TRBD1. CDR1 and CDR2 (germline): KGHSH, LQKENI. This CDR3 spans 16 amino acids. J gave up 7 bases and V 4 bases, and 11 bases lay outside the gene matches. The CDR3 protein is CASSLTRDRGAYTQYF. The CDR3 nucleotides read TGTGCCAGCTCACTTACCCGGGACAGGGGTGCTTATACGCAGTATTTT.

The chain combines TRBV4-1 with TRBJ1-5; D not certain. Germline assignment: CDR1 MGHRA and CDR2 YSYEKL. Trimming left V 0 bases short and J 0 bases short, with 9 bases between. CDR3 size: 16 residues. CDR3 sequence: CASSQDLWGSNQPQHF. In nucleotides, the CDR3 is TGCGCCAGCAGCCAAGATCTATGGGGTAGCAATCAGCCCCAGCATTTT.

This clone was seen only a few times. The J gene is TRBJ1-5, the V gene TRBV19, with 10 positions matching TRBD1. V was clipped by 4 bases and J by 2 bases; unmatched bases: 5. CDR1 is LNHDA and CDR2 is SQIVND in the germline V gene (reference sequence). This CDR3 comprises 16 residues. The CDR3 coding sequence is TGTGCCAGTAGTAGAGACAGGGGGCGAGGCAATCAGCCCCAGCATTTT. Protein product: CASSRDRGRGNQPQHF.

The chain carries TRBV18 and TRBJ2-5; unclear D gene. The germline V gene has CDR1 KGHSH and CDR2 LQKENI. The V end was cut by 3 bases, the J end by 3 bases, with 2 bases between. The CDR3 is made up of 11 amino acids. Here the CDR3 DNA reads TGTGCCAGCTCACCCGAAGAGACCCAGTACTTC. This sequence encodes CASSPEETQYF.

The chain employs TRBV5-4 and TRBJ2-2; 7 bases are shared with TRBD1. The V segment lost 6 bases and the J segment 7 bases; nucleotides outside the gene matches: 9. The V gene's germline CDR1 is SGHNT and CDR2 YYREEE (reference sequence). CDR3 length: 14 amino acids. The CDR3 protein is CASKKTGNIGELFF. As DNA, the CDR3 is TGTGCCAGCAAAAAGACAGGGAATATCGGGGAGCTGTTTTTT.

This chain connects TRBV5-1 to TRBJ1-4; a weak D match, TRBD1 (5 bases). The V and J ends lost 2 bases and 6 bases respectively, with 11 bases between them. The length of the CDR3 is 14 residues. In germline, CDR1 is SGHRS, CDR2 YFSETQ. CDR3 coding DNA: TGCGCCAGCAGCTTCGGGACTACTCATGAAAAACTGTTTTTT. It encodes CASSFGTTHEKLFF.

The chain has TRBV5-1 and TRBJ2-3; the match to TRBD2 covers 9 bases. Germline CDR1 is SGHRS and CDR2 is YFSETQ. V was clipped by 0 bases and J by 4 bases; unmatched bases: 6. This CDR3 is built from 16 residues. This chain's CDR3 is CASSLALAGGADTQYF. CDR3 in DNA: TGCGCCAGCAGCTTGGCCCTGGCGGGAGGGGCAGATACGCAGTATTTT. The full variable domain, completed using reference TRBV5-1 and TRBJ2-3, is KAGVTQTPRYLIKTRGQQVTLSCSPISGHRSVSWYQQTPGQGLQFLFEYFSETQRNKGNFPGRFSGRQFSNSRSEMNVSTLELGDSALYLCASSLALAGGADTQYFGPGTRLTVL.

The CDR3 loop is CASRSQGPSNQPQHF. The CDR3 DNA is TGTGCCAGCAGGTCACAGGGGCCGAGCAATCAGCCCCAGCATTTT. V and J are TRBV27 and TRBJ1-5; 7 bases are a match to TRBD1. After removal of 6 bases from V and 1 base from J, the junction contained 6 bases not matched to a gene. The CDR3 spans 15 residues. The germline CDR1 and CDR2 sequences are MNHEY and SMNVEV (reference sequence).

The chain is built from TRBV23-1 and TRBJ2-7; 10 nucleotides align to TRBD1. TRBV23-1 is known as an ORF, though its function is uncertain. CDR3 length equals 17 residues. J lost 4 bases, V lost 4 bases, and 13 bases had no gene match. CDR3 DNA sequence: TGCGCCAGCAGTCCTAGGGCCCCGACAGGGGGCTGTTACGAGCAGTACTTC. The encoded protein is CASSPRAPTGGCYEQYF.

V gene TRBV19 combines with J gene TRBJ2-7, with D possibly being TRBD1 or TRBD2 (5 bases each). V lost 7 bases, J lost 4 bases, and 20 bases lay in between. CDR1 and CDR2 from the germline V gene are LNHDA and SQIVND (reference sequence). The CDR3 is 15 residues long. CDR3 in amino acids: CASTLRAGWGYEQYF. DNA of the CDR3: TGTGCCAGTACCCTGCGGGCAGGGTGGGGGTACGAGCAGTACTTC. Using reference TRBV19 and TRBJ2-7 for the parts outside the CDR3, the full variable domain is DGGITQSPKYLFRKEGQNVTLSCEQNLNHDAMYWYRQDPGQGLRLIYYSQIVNDFQKGDIAEGYSVSREKKESFPLTVTSAQKNPTAFYLCASTLRAGWGYEQYFGPGTRLTVT.

The genes are TRBV14 and TRBJ2-7; 12 nucleotides line up with TRBD2. Germline values: CDR1 SGHDN, CDR2 FVKESK. This CDR3 comprises 18 residues. With 4 bases clipped from V and 2 bases from J, the junction kept 12 bases outside the gene matches. The CDR3 sequence is CASSLATNRLAGAYEQYF. The CDR3 coding sequence is TGTGCCAGCAGCCTAGCAACAAACCGACTAGCGGGGGCCTACGAGCAGTACTTC.

The chain carries TRBV6-5 and TRBJ2-1; the D is unclear. V was trimmed by 4 bases and J by 8 bases, leaving 9 bases between them. The CDR3 is 12 residues long. Germline assignment: CDR1 MNHEY and CDR2 SVGAGI. This chain's CDR3 is CASSFLGDEQFF. The DNA for the CDR3 is TGTGCCAGCAGTTTCCTAGGAGATGAGCAGTTCTTC.